This T cell receptor beta chain was captured in a study of T cell repertoires in cytomegalovirus infection. Study context: It was the public TCR beta signatures that indicated both CMV infection and matching HLA type. General study findings and limits: Clonotypes of TCR beta that were HLA-C-restricted and CMV-specific dominated the ex vivo response.

TCRdb reprocessed the reads via MiXCR and lists one record per CDR3 protein. This sample yields tens of thousands of distinct CDR3 sequences, of which 33% are seen a single time; 70% belongs to the top ten. This clonotype showed up just a few times. Its antigen is unknown. V was clipped by 6 bases and J by 1 base; unmatched bases: 4. This CDR3 has 13 residues. In germline, CDR1 is DFQATT, CDR2 SNEGSKA (reference sequence). V usage is TRBV20-1 and J usage is TRBJ2-3; the match to TRBD2 covers 7 bases. This clonotype originated in a human donor in good health (CMV status not recorded). Some clones in this sample may be carry-over from other donors' samples. The specimen sequenced was PBMCs, sequenced either directly or after in vitro stimulation (not recorded which). CDR3 residues: CSAGSGGTDTQYF. The CDR3 region has the DNA TGCAGTGCAGGAAGCGGGGGCACAGATACGCAGTATTTT.